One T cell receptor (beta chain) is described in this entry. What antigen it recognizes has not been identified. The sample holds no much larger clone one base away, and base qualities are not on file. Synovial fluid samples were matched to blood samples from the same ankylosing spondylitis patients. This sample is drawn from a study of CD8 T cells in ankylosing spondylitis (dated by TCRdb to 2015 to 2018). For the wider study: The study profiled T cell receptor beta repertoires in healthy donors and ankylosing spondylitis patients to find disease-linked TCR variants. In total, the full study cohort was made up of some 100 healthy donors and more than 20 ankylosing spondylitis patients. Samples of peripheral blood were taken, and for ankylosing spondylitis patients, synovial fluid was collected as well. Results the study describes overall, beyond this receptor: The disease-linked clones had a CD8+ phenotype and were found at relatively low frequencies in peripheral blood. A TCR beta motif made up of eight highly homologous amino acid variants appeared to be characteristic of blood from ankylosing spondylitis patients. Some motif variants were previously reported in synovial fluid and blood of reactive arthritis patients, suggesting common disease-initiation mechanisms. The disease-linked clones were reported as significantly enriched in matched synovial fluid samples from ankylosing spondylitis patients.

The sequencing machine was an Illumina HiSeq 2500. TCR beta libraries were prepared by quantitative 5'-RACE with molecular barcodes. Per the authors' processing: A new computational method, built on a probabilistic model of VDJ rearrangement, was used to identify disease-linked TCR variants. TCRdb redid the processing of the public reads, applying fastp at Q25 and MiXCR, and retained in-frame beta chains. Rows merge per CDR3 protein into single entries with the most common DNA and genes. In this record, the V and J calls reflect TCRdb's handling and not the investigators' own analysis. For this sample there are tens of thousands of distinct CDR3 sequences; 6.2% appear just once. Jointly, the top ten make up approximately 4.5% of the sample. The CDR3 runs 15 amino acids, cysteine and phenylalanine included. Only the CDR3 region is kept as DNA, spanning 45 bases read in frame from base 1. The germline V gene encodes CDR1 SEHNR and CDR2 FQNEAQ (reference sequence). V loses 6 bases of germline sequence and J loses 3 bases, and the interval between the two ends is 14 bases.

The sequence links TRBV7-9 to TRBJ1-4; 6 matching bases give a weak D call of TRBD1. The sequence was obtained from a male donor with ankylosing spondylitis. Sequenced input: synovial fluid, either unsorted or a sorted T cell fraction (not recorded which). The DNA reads TGTGCCAGCAGTCTCACAGGGTTGGCTAATGAAAAACTGTTTTTT. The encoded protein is CASSLTGLANEKLFF.